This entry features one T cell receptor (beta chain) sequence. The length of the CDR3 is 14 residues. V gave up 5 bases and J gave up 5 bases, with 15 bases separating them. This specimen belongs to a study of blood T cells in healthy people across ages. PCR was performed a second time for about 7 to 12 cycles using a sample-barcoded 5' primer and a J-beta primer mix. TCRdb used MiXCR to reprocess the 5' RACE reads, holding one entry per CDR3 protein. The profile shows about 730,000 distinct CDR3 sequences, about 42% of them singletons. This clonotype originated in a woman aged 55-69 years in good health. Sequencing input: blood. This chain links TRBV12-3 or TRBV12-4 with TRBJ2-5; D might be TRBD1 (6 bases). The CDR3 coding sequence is TGTGCCAGCAGTGTAGGGGGTACAGGGGAGACCCAGTACTTC. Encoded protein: CASSVGGTGETQYF.